This is a list of T cell receptor beta chains from one sample in a study of T cells in Graves' hyperthyroidism and ophthalmopathy. One entry per CDR3 protein results from TCRdb running MiXCR on the multiplex PCR reads. Among 300,000 to 350,000 distinct CDR3 sequences, roughly 14% were seen once, and the ten largest hold 20% to 25%. The sequenced sample consisted of blood. The source is a woman under 40 with Graves' hyperthyroidism. CDR3s include the opening cysteine and the closing phenylalanine or tryptophan. D genes are given only for firm matches. Rows give clone size only sometimes, using once, few, many, or a class for an expanded clone.

j_call v_call d_call clone_size cdr3_nt cdr3_aa
TRBJ2-3 TRBV19 NA once TGTGCTGTCCGGGAAAACGATTTGTCGCAGTATTTT CAVRENDLSQYF
TRBJ1-4 TRBV5-1 TRBD1 many TGCGCCAGCAGCCCCGGGACAGTTAATGAAAAACTGTTTTTT CASSPGTVNEKLFF
TRBJ1-3 TRBV2 NA many TGTGCCAGCAGTGCTCCGGGCTCCCGGGCAGACACCATATATTTT CASSAPGSRADTIYF
TRBJ2-7 TRBV28 TRBD2 many TGTGCCAGCAGCCCGATGGGGAGCGGGATCGGTTACGAGCAGTACTTC CASSPMGSGIGYEQYF
TRBJ2-1 TRBV5-1 NA few TGCGCCAGCAGCCTAGGATCTGTGGTTGAGCAGTTCTTC CASSLGSVVEQFF
TRBJ2-5 TRBV20-1 NA many TGCAGTGCTAGTGTCACAGAGACCCAGTACTTC CSASVTETQYF
TRBJ2-3 TRBV5-6 NA few TGTGCCAGCAGCTTGTTTGGGGAGAGGTCAGATACGCAGTATTTT CASSLFGERSDTQYF
TRBJ2-2 TRBV2 NA many TGTGCCAGCAGTGACCAACTCGGACAGTACGGTTGGTTGTTTTTT CASSDQLGQYGWLFF
TRBJ2-5 TRBV7-9 NA NA TGTGCCAGCAGAACGGGATTGCAGAGCCAAGAGACCCAGTACTTC CASRTGLQSQETQYF
TRBJ2-7 TRBV3-1 TRBD2 few TGTGCCAGCAGTCCTACGGCAGGGAGGGACGAGCAGTACTTC CASSPTAGRDEQYF
TRBJ2-3 TRBV12-3/TRBV12-4 TRBD1 many TGTGCCAGCAGCTTATACCCCTCGACAGGGGGCACAGATACGCAGTATTTT CASSLYPSTGGTDTQYF
TRBJ2-5 TRBV29-1 NA many TGCAGCGGGGGAGAGGTAGAGACCCAGTACTTC CSGGEVETQYF
TRBJ2-5 TRBV5-1 TRBD1 NA TGCGCCAGCAGCATGACAGGGTTGGAGACCCAGTACTTC CASSMTGLETQYF
TRBJ2-7 TRBV7-2 TRBD2 many TGTGCCAGCAGCTTAGAGGCTAGCGGGCCGTCCCCCACCTACGAGCAGTACTTC CASSLEASGPSPTYEQYF
TRBJ1-5 TRBV20-1 TRBD1 NA TGCAGTGCTAGAGATTGGGGACAGGGGGTTCAGCCCCGGCATTTT CSARDWGQGVQPRHF
TRBJ2-3 TRBV7-2 NA many TGTGCCAGCAGCCAGGGGTATACGCAGTATTTT CASSQGYTQYF
TRBJ2-1 TRBV6-1 TRBD2 many TGTGCCAGCGGAGGGGAGGGCCTTGAGCAGTTCTTC CASGGEGLEQFF
TRBJ2-7 TRBV11-2 NA NA TGTGCCAGCAGCCCGTCGACATGGTTCCTCGAGCAGTACTTC CASSPSTWFLEQYF
TRBJ1-1 TRBV29-1 NA many TGCAGCGTTTCGGCCAAGGCCCACAACACTGAAGCTTTCTTT CSVSAKAHNTEAFF
TRBJ2-3 TRBV6-2/TRBV6-3 NA many TGTGCCAGCAAGCGCCCCCAGGATACGCAGTATTTT CASKRPQDTQYF
TRBJ2-6 TRBV7-9 NA few TGTGCCAGCAGCTTAGTGCTGGGGTCTGGGGCCAACGTCCTGACTTTC CASSLVLGSGANVLTF
TRBJ1-6 TRBV19 TRBD1 few TGTGCCAGTACCTCGACAGGGGGCATGGGTTCACCCCTCCACTTT CASTSTGGMGSPLHF
TRBJ1-5 TRBV19 NA NA TGTGCCAGTACCCCCAAAGGTAGCAATCAGCCCCAGCATTTT CASTPKGSNQPQHF
TRBJ2-1 TRBV5-6 NA many TGTGCCAGCAGCTTGGGGATGGGTGGGCACAATGAGCAGTTCTTC CASSLGMGGHNEQFF
TRBJ2-2 TRBV29-1 NA few TGCAGCGTCTCCGGGACAACGAACACCGGGGAGCTGTTTTTT CSVSGTTNTGELFF
TRBJ1-1 TRBV18 NA NA TGTGCCAGCTCAAGGGAGCAGGCTGAATCTTTCTTT CASSREQAESFF
TRBJ2-7 TRBV10-3 NA few TGTGCCATCGAGGCTAGCGATACCTACGAGCAGTACTTC CAIEASDTYEQYF
TRBJ2-1 TRBV29-1 NA many TGCAGCGGCCAGCGGGACAACTATGAGCAGTTCTTC CSGQRDNYEQFF
TRBJ2-1 TRBV27 TRBD2 many TGTGCCAGCATCGGGGGAGGGCAGAGTGAGCAGTTCTTC CASIGGGQSEQFF
TRBJ2-7 TRBV3-1 NA NA TGTGCCAGCAGCACAACCCTACAAGGGGGTGAGCAGTACTTC CASSTTLQGGEQYF
TRBJ2-7 TRBV29-1 TRBD1 NA TGCAGCGTTGAGCTCGTTCTAGGACAGGGTGACGAGCAGTACTTC CSVELVLGQGDEQYF
TRBJ2-5 TRBV3-1 NA few TGTGCCAGCAGCCACATATCCGAGACCCAGTACTTC CASSHISETQYF
TRBJ1-1 TRBV20-1 NA few TGCAGTGCTAGAGTGGAAGCTTTCTTT CSARVEAFF
TRBJ1-1 TRBV19 NA NA TGTGCCAGTGGTCCTAGCGGGAGTCAAGCTTTCTTT CASGPSGSQAFF
TRBJ2-3 TRBV14 NA NA TGTGCCAGCAGCCAAGAGAGTAGCGCTGCTACGCAGTATTTT CASSQESSAATQYF
TRBJ2-7 TRBV6-1 TRBD1 NA TGTGCCAGCAGTCTCGGGACAGGGGAACACGAGCAGTACTTC CASSLGTGEHEQYF
TRBJ2-5 TRBV7-9 NA many TGTGCCAGCAGCTTAGGTTTGGGCGTGGAGACCCAGTACTTC CASSLGLGVETQYF
TRBJ2-4 TRBV28 TRBD2 few TGTGCCAGCAGTTCCCGGGGGGAGGGGCCAACGCGGTACTTC CASSSRGEGPTRYF
TRBJ2-5 TRBV6-2/TRBV6-3 TRBD2 many TGTGCCAGCAGTTACTCGATGGGTCGGACTAGCGGAATTTTGGGCGGAGAGACCCAGTACTTC CASSYSMGRTSGILGGETQYF
TRBJ1-5 TRBV7-2 NA NA TGTGCCAGCAGCTTAGATACGAACAATCAGCCCCAGCATTTT CASSLDTNNQPQHF
TRBJ1-5 TRBV20-1 TRBD1 few TGCAGTGCGAAGACAGGGTCAAGCAATCAGCCCCAGCATTTT CSAKTGSSNQPQHF
TRBJ2-2 TRBV29-1 TRBD2 NA TGCAGCGCCGACTCGCGGGAGGACACCGGGGAGCTGTTTTTT CSADSREDTGELFF
TRBJ2-7 TRBV7-9 TRBD2 few TGTGCCAGCAGCCCGCCCCGACTAGCCCTAAGGAAGAATGAGCAGTACTTC CASSPPRLALRKNEQYF
TRBJ1-2 TRBV15 NA many TGTGCCACCAGCAGAGACGAAACAGACTATGGCTACACCTTC CATSRDETDYGYTF
TRBJ1-1 TRBV30 NA many TGTGCCTGGGAACCGGGACAAGAGAACACTGAAGCTTTCTTT CAWEPGQENTEAFF
TRBJ1-3 TRBV28 NA few TGTGCCAGCACCTACGATTCTGGAAACACCATATATTTT CASTYDSGNTIYF
TRBJ1-1 TRBV6-1 NA many TGTGCCAGCAGTTCCCAGGGCGAGGGCACTGAAGCTTTCTTT CASSSQGEGTEAFF
TRBJ2-3 TRBV7-2 NA many TGTGCCAGCAGCTGGTCCTCAGATACGCAGTATTTT CASSWSSDTQYF
TRBJ2-2 TRBV7-2 NA many TGTGCCAGCAGCTTACTAGACATTCGGCTGTTTTTT CASSLLDIRLFF
TRBJ2-1 TRBV11-1 TRBD2 many TGTGCCAGCACCTGGGCTAGCGGGAACTACAATGAGCAGTTCTTC CASTWASGNYNEQFF
TRBJ2-3 TRBV28 NA many TGTGCCAGCAGTCCATACAGAACCGCTAAAGATACGCAGTATTTT CASSPYRTAKDTQYF
TRBJ2-3 TRBV24-1 TRBD1 many TGTGCCACCAGTGATGGGGGACAGGGTCCAGATACGCAGTATTTT CATSDGGQGPDTQYF
TRBJ2-4 TRBV20-1 TRBD2 NA TGCAGTGCTAGAGTGAGGCCTAACCTAGCGGGAACAGAACCCTCAAACATTCAGTACTTC CSARVRPNLAGTEPSNIQYF
TRBJ1-5 TRBV2 NA many TGTGCCAGCAGTCCCAACCATTTCGGGTATAATCAGCCCCAGCATTTT CASSPNHFGYNQPQHF
TRBJ2-7 TRBV28 NA many TGTGCCAGCAGTTTATCCTACAGCTACGAGCAGTACTTC CASSLSYSYEQYF